This TCR beta chain was sequenced in a study of spatial heterogeneity in lung cancer. Across the whole study: Available follow-up PBMC samples, collected a median of about two years post-resection, were sequenced. Unique TCR and UMI combinations averaged more than ten appearances each in raw reads.

This clonotype has just a few counts. Its antigen is currently unknown. Sample time point: blood at routine non-recurrence follow-up after resection. Researchers sequenced whole RNA taken from tumor, nontumor lung or frozen PBMC without sorting. TCRdb independently ran MiXCR on the 5' RACE reads; one entry per CDR3 protein. The sample carries tens of thousands of distinct CDR3 sequences, roughly 8.9% recorded once. Whole-study results and caveats: Ubiquitous expanded tumor TCRs were seen in blood more at resection than at follow-up.

The source is a female donor with early-stage non-small cell lung cancer. Source: PBMCs, taken at follow-up.

The DNA of the CDR3 is TGTGCCAGCAGTGGGGGCCTCCAAGAGACCCAGTACTTC. This gives the protein CASSGGLQETQYF. V gene TRBV6-5 combines with J gene TRBJ2-5; TRBD1 might be the D (6 bases). The CDR3 has 13 residues. Germline V gene data show CDR1 as MNHEY and CDR2 as SVGAGI. V shed 5 bases and J shed 1 base, with 8 bases lying between them.